What follows are 9 T cell receptor beta chains derived from one specimen sequenced in a study of blood T cell repertoires in COVID-19. Sequencing was performed with immunoSEQ multiplex PCR; in TCRdb, only in-frame clones are kept and a portion is missing. Altogether some 160,000 clones are present, approximately 80% being singletons, with the ten largest covering more than 5%. Sequencing input: PBMCs or T cells enriched from blood (not recorded which). Every receptor here comes from a woman aged 35 to 49 who had recovered from COVID-19.

The chain employs TRBV2 and TRBJ2-1; 7 nucleotides line up with TRBD2. V shed 0 bases and J 0 bases; nucleotides not matched to a gene: 8. The CDR3 runs 18 residues. Germline CDR1 is SNHLY and CDR2 is FYNNEI. CDR3 DNA sequence: TGTGCCAGCAGTGAAGCGCTTCTTGGCGGGAGCTCCTACAATGAGCAGTTCTTC. Encoded protein: CASSEALLGGSSYNEQFF.

The CDR3 nucleotides are TGTGCCAGCAGCGTCAGGGTTCCCAGCGAGCAGTACTTC. This encodes CASSVRVPSEQYF. The genes are TRBV9 and TRBJ2-7, with D perhaps matching TRBD1 (5 bases). This CDR3 is 13 amino acids long. In germline, CDR1 is SGDLS, CDR2 YYNGEE. With 2 bases removed from V and 6 bases from J, the gap between germline ends came to 12 bases. The variable domain in full, completed from reference TRBV9 and TRBJ2-7, reads DSGVTQTPKHLITATGQRVTLRCSPRSGDLSVYWYQQSLDQGLQFLIQYYNGEERAKGNILERFSAQQFPDLHSELNLSSLELGDSALYFCASSVRVPSEQYFGPGTRLTVT.

The CDR3 nucleotides read TGTGCCAGCAGCATTTCGCGACAGGGCTCGACACCCCTCCACTTT. Its translation is CASSISRQGSTPLHF. The gene calls are TRBV7-8 and TRBJ1-6; 7 positions match TRBD1. The V and J ends lost 5 bases and 11 bases, in that order; junction bases with no gene match: 12. The germline V gene encodes CDR1 SGHVS and CDR2 FQNEAQ. The CDR3 covers 15 residues.

This rearrangement joins TRBV25-1 to TRBJ2-7; D is perhaps TRBD2 (5 bases). Trimming shortened V by 6 bases and J by 0 bases, and 12 bases separated the two germline ends. Germline V gene data show CDR1 as MGHDK and CDR2 as SYGVNS. The CDR3 is made up of 14 amino acids. DNA of the CDR3: TGTGCCAGCAGCCTTCCGGGGAACTCCTACGAGCAGTACTTC. As protein: CASSLPGNSYEQYF.

The chain has TRBV5-5 and TRBJ2-5; perhaps TRBD1 as D (5 bases). CDR1 and CDR2 (germline): SGHKS, YYEKEE (reference sequence). The CDR3 is 14 residues long. The V and J ends lost 2 bases and 7 bases respectively, with 15 bases between them. In DNA, the CDR3 is TGTGCCAGCAGCTTTGAAGGGCAGGGTGTGACCCAGTACTTC. This gives the protein CASSFEGQGVTQYF.

This clone was detected only once. The CDR3: CASSQGPRSTDTQYF. DNA for the CDR3: TGCGCCAGCAGCCAAGGTCCTAGAAGCACAGATACGCAGTATTTT. The rearrangement uses TRBV4-1 and TRBJ2-3; D is undetermined. Trimming removed 1 base from V and 0 bases from J, with 8 bases in between. Germline CDR1 is MGHRA and CDR2 is YSYEKL. This CDR3 is 15 amino acids long.

The V call is TRBV9, the J call TRBJ2-7, with D maybe TRBD2 (6 bases). The CDR3 sequence is 14 residues long. Trimming pared 0 bases from V and 8 bases from J, leaving 15 bases between. The germline gives CDR1 SGDLS, CDR2 YYNGEE. CDR3 coding DNA: TGTGCCAGCAGCGTAGGACTAGGTGAGTCCCAGCAGTACTTC. It is translated as CASSVGLGESQQYF.

J is TRBJ1-1 and V is TRBV19; 7 bases are a match to TRBD1. Trimming cost V 6 bases and J 1 base; bases outside gene matches: 2. The CDR3 extends over 13 amino acids. The V gene's germline CDR1 is LNHDA and CDR2 SQIVND (reference sequence). CDR3 sequence reads: CASRGQQNTEAFF. CDR3 DNA sequence: TGTGCCAGTAGGGGACAGCAGAACACTGAAGCTTTCTTT.

The chain links TRBV5-6 to TRBJ2-1, with TRBD1 as a possible D gene (5 bases). The CDR3 extends over 15 amino acids. Per the germline V gene, CDR1 is SGHDT and CDR2 is YYEEEE. Trimming removed 3 bases from V and 2 bases from J, with 12 bases in between. CDR3 in amino acids: CASSSGSGPYNEQFF. As DNA, the CDR3 is TGTGCCAGCAGCTCAGGGTCCGGACCCTACAATGAGCAGTTCTTC.